This passage covers 30 T cell receptor beta chains from one sample sequenced in a study of shared clonotypes between healthy human individuals (dated by TCRdb to the early 2020s). Library preparation employed the immunoSEQ multiplex PCR assay. Sourced from immuneACCESS, this table was stored by TCRdb with only in-frame sequences that have V and J called. A share of the clones is absent; for the studies checked, an unresolved V gene accounts for under half, and the remainder has no known explanation. Within this sample are some 1,900,000 clones, with 85% to 95% of them counted one time only. The ten largest clones take up more than 0.9% of the sample. CD8 naive samples consisted of CD45RO-negative cells that were positively selected for CCR7, yielding a CD45RA+CCR7+ population without TemRA cells. What was sequenced was naive CD8+ T cells sorted from blood. Explained via the paper, the cell subset or site label denotes: CD45RA+CCR7+. The receptors were gathered from a man between 18 and 29 years old in good health.

This clone appeared once. The J gene is TRBJ2-1, the V gene TRBV10-2; D is unresolved. The CDR3 is 11 residues long. Germline V gene data show CDR1 as WSHSY and CDR2 as SAAADI. V was cut by 6 bases and J by 13 bases, with 13 bases left in between. CDR3 nucleotide sequence: TGCGCCAGCAGGGGTAATGAGTTACAGTTCTTC. It specifies CASRGNELQFF.

The chain recombines TRBV6-6 with TRBJ2-3, with D tentatively TRBD2 (6 bases). V dropped 0 bases and J dropped 2 bases, with 12 bases sitting between them. The CDR3 totals 16 residues. Germline V lookup: CDR1 MNHNY, CDR2 SVGAGI (reference sequence). The CDR3 sequence is CASSYSGTSITDTQYF. The CDR3 DNA reads TGTGCCAGCAGTTACTCCGGGACTTCCATCACAGATACGCAGTATTTT.

The V and J genes are TRBV5-1 and TRBJ2-3, with 12 bases that match TRBD2. The germline V gene has CDR1 SGHRS and CDR2 YFSETQ. V was clipped by 0 bases and J by 4 bases; unmatched bases: 6. This CDR3 region has 17 residues. In DNA, the CDR3 is TGCGCCAGCAGCTTGGATCTAGCGGGAGGGTATCCAGATACGCAGTATTTT. This codes for CASSLDLAGGYPDTQYF. The whole variable domain, remainder taken from reference TRBV5-1 and TRBJ2-3, is KAGVTQTPRYLIKTRGQQVTLSCSPISGHRSVSWYQQTPGQGLQFLFEYFSETQRNKGNFPGRFSGRQFSNSRSEMNVSTLELGDSALYLCASSLDLAGGYPDTQYFGPGTRLTVL.

As to this clone: This sample also contains other DNA sequences that code for the same CDR3. This chain connects TRBV9 to TRBJ1-4; TRBD1 matches 7 bases. CDR1 and CDR2 from the germline V gene are SGDLS and YYNGEE. V gave up 0 bases and J gave up 7 bases; unmatched junction bases: 6. The CDR3 contains 15 residues. The CDR3 sequence is CASSVGQGGGEKLFF. In nucleotides, the CDR3 is TGTGCCAGCAGCGTAGGACAGGGAGGGGGTGAAAAACTGTTTTTT.

The chain couples TRBV27 to TRBJ1-1, with 8 bases matching TRBD1. Trimming took 5 bases from V and 4 from J; bases not matched to a gene: 6. Germline-derived CDR1 and CDR2 are MNHEY and SMNVEV (reference sequence). CDR3 length equals 14 residues. CDR3 nucleotides: TGTGCCAGCAGTCGAGGACAGGGAGGCACTGAAGCTTTCTTT. Amino acids: CASSRGQGGTEAFF.

Note on this clone: Other DNA sequences within the sample encode an identical CDR3. The chain has TRBV27 and TRBJ2-7; 11 bases are a match to TRBD1. The CDR3 is 14 residues long. Trimming at V came to 4 bases and at J to 4 bases, leaving 3 bases not matched to a gene. Germline CDR1 is MNHEY and CDR2 is SMNVEV (reference sequence). This chain's CDR3 is CASSYRDRGYEQYF. The CDR3 DNA reads TGTGCCAGCAGTTACCGGGACAGGGGGTACGAGCAGTACTTC.

This clone showed up just once. V is TRBV11-2 and J is TRBJ2-7, with TRBD2 matching 9 bases. The CDR3 consists of 16 residues. Looked up from germline, CDR1 is SGHAT and CDR2 is FQNNGV. J was trimmed by 4 bases and V by 1 base; bases with no gene match: 8. The CDR3 DNA reads TGTGCCAGCAGCTTAGCGCCGGCGGGAGGGGCGTACGAGCAGTACTTC. Amino acids: CASSLAPAGGAYEQYF.

The chain links TRBV7-3 to TRBJ2-3, with TRBD2 matching over 10 bases. CDR3 length equals 16 residues. Per the germline V gene, CDR1 is SGHTA and CDR2 is FQGTGA. The V gene end was trimmed by 5 bases and the J gene end by 0 bases; junction bases not matched to a gene: 5. CDR3 amino acids: CASSPLAGASTDTQYF. The CDR3 bases are TGTGCCAGCAGCCCCCTAGCGGGGGCTAGCACAGATACGCAGTATTTT.

This clone has only one observation. The V call is TRBV7-2, the J call TRBJ1-3; 7 bases are a match to TRBD1. From germline, CDR1 is SGHTA and CDR2 FQGNSA. J was trimmed by 0 bases and V by 4 bases; bases with no gene match: 9. The CDR3 runs 17 residues. The CDR3 region has the DNA TGTGCCAGCAGCTCGAGGGACAGCTACTCCTCTGGAAACACCATATATTTT. Amino acids: CASSSRDSYSSGNTIYF.

The chain is built from TRBV9 and TRBJ2-1; a possible D gene is TRBD2 (7 bases). The CDR3 totals 14 residues. Germline values: CDR1 SGDLS, CDR2 YYNGEE. Trimming stripped 3 bases from V and 7 bases from J, with 14 bases between. The CDR3 bases are TGTGCCAGCAGCGCCGGGGGGCCTTCTAATGAGCAGTTCTTC. It codes for CASSAGGPSNEQFF.

V is TRBV9 and J is TRBJ2-3; perhaps TRBD2 as D (6 bases). This CDR3 comprises 15 residues. The ends were cut back, 1 base at V and 2 bases at J, with 11 bases in the middle. In germline, CDR1 is SGDLS, CDR2 YYNGEE. CDR3 nucleotides: TGTGCCAGCAGCGTAAGCGGGTTCGACACAGATACGCAGTATTTT. As protein: CASSVSGFDTDTQYF.

This clone was seen a single time. V usage is TRBV10-3 and J usage is TRBJ1-1; unclear D gene. The germline gives CDR1 ENHRY, CDR2 SYGVKD. Between the trimmed V and J ends, which lost 3 bases and 0 bases, there was a span of 8 bases. The length of the CDR3 is 14 residues. The CDR3 reads CAISDSGVNTEAFF. CDR3 DNA sequence: TGTGCCATCAGTGACTCTGGGGTGAACACTGAAGCTTTCTTT.

The J gene is TRBJ2-2, the V gene TRBV12-5; D not resolved. Trimming took 5 bases from V and 0 from J, leaving 10 bases between them. This CDR3 contains 15 residues. Germline values: CDR1 LGHNT, CDR2 FRNRAP. CDR3 amino acids: CASGLTAANTGELFF. In DNA form, the CDR3 reads TGTGCTAGTGGTCTGACCGCCGCGAACACCGGGGAGCTGTTTTTT.

V gene TRBV5-1 combines with J gene TRBJ1-3, with a possible D match to TRBD1 (5 bases). The end of the DNA is better explained by TRBJ2-2, so the J call may be wrong. The CDR3 is 15 residues long. Looked up from germline, CDR1 is SGHRS and CDR2 is YFSETQ. The CDR3 coding sequence is TGCGCCAGCAGCTTGTCCAGGGAAGTCACCGGGGAGCTGTTTTTT. This encodes CASSLSREVTGELFF.

In regard to this clone: Distinct nucleotide sequences in the sample also encode this CDR3. V gene TRBV7-3 combines with J gene TRBJ2-7; D call uncertain. The CDR3 is 14 amino acids. Germline V lookup: CDR1 SGHTA, CDR2 FQGTGA. V shed 2 bases and J shed 3 bases, with 11 bases lying between them. The CDR3 nucleotides are TGTGCCAGCAGCTTAGCCGGACCCGGCTACGAGCAGTACTTC. This codes for CASSLAGPGYEQYF.

The V and J genes are TRBV5-1 and TRBJ2-7; D perhaps matches TRBD1 (6 bases). The CDR3 loop spans 14 amino acids. CDR1 and CDR2 (germline): SGHRS, YFSETQ. V was cut by 0 bases and J by 2 bases, with 9 bases left in between. CDR3 sequence: CASSLGQVTYEQYF. The CDR3, as DNA: TGCGCCAGCAGCTTGGGACAGGTAACCTACGAGCAGTACTTC. Together with reference TRBV5-1 and TRBJ2-7, the CDR3 gives the full variable domain: KAGVTQTPRYLIKTRGQQVTLSCSPISGHRSVSWYQQTPGQGLQFLFEYFSETQRNKGNFPGRFSGRQFSNSRSEMNVSTLELGDSALYLCASSLGQVTYEQYFGPGTRLTVT.

The CDR3 region is CASSPPGGRSTDTQYF. Here the CDR3 DNA reads TGCGCCAGCAGCCCGCCGGGCGGTCGTAGCACAGATACGCAGTATTTT. This chain connects TRBV4-1 to TRBJ2-3; D unresolved. With 4 bases removed from V and 0 bases from J, the gap between germline ends came to 14 bases. Germline lookup yields CDR1 MGHRA and CDR2 YSYEKL. CDR3 length equals 16 residues.

This chain joins TRBV4-1 and TRBJ2-1; D unclear. V was cut by 0 bases and J by 5 bases, with 5 bases left in between. This CDR3 has 13 residues. Germline loops: CDR1 MGHRA, CDR2 YSYEKL. The DNA for the CDR3 is TGCGCCAGCAGCCAAGAAAATGACAATGAGCAGTTCTTC. Translating gives CASSQENDNEQFF.

A few counts support this clone. The same CDR3 is also encoded by other DNA sequences in this sample. The chain has TRBV9 and TRBJ2-7, with a possible D match to TRBD2 (5 bases). Germline V CDR1 and CDR2: SGDLS, YYNGEE. CDR3 length: 14 amino acids. Trimming removed 0 bases from V and 2 bases from J, with 9 bases in between. The CDR3 is CASSVGEGTYEQYF. CDR3 bases: TGTGCCAGCAGCGTAGGAGAGGGTACCTACGAGCAGTACTTC.

The rearrangement joins TRBV19 to TRBJ2-2; D possibly uses TRBD1 or TRBD2 (5 bases each). The CDR3 sequence is 17 residues long. Germline values: CDR1 LNHDA, CDR2 SQIVND (reference sequence). V was shortened by 2 bases and J by 8 bases, with 21 bases between the two germline ends. CDR3 nucleotide sequence: TGTGCCAGTAGTATACCGATTTGGGACCCGCCGGGAGGGGAGCTGTTTTTT. Translated, it gives CASSIPIWDPPGGELFF.

The chain links TRBV19 to TRBJ1-5, with unresolved D. Trimming cost V 1 base and J 4 bases, with 8 bases left between them. CDR1 LNHDA and CDR2 SQIVND come from the germline V gene (reference sequence). The CDR3 consists of 14 residues. The CDR3 sequence is CASSIGSPNQPQHF. As DNA, the CDR3 is TGTGCCAGTAGTATAGGGTCCCCAAATCAGCCCCAGCATTTT.

J is TRBJ2-7 and V is TRBV29-1; D is ambiguous. Trimming cost V 4 bases and J 7 bases, with 14 bases left between them. There are 12 residues in the CDR3. CDR1 and CDR2 (germline): SQVTM, ANQGSEA. CDR3 region: CSVGGHSVEQYF. CDR3 DNA sequence: TGCAGCGTTGGCGGCCACTCCGTGGAGCAGTACTTC.

This chain uses TRBV19 with TRBJ2-2; 8 bases map to TRBD2. V trimming: 3 bases; J trimming: 0 bases; junction bases outside the gene matches: 3. Germline V gene sequence: CDR1 LNHDA, CDR2 SQIVND (reference sequence). The CDR3 is 16 residues long. The CDR3, as DNA: TGTGCCAGTAGTATTGAACTAGCGGCGAACACCGGGGAGCTGTTTTTT. Its translation is CASSIELAANTGELFF.

Concerning this clone: This sample also contains other DNA sequences that code for the same CDR3. The chain couples TRBV27 to TRBJ2-7, with a tentative D call TRBD1 (5 bases). Germline loops: CDR1 MNHEY, CDR2 SMNVEV (reference sequence). The CDR3 totals 13 residues. V was trimmed by 5 bases and J by 4 bases, leaving 12 bases between them. CDR3 protein: CASSHRPPYEQYF. The CDR3 DNA follows: TGTGCCAGCAGTCACAGGCCCCCTTACGAGCAGTACTTC.

The V gene is TRBV11-2, the J gene TRBJ2-3; D may be TRBD1 or TRBD2 (6 bases each). V shed 5 bases and J shed 5 bases, with 17 bases lying between them. The CDR3 consists of 15 residues. CDR1 is SGHAT and CDR2 is FQNNGV in the germline V gene. The CDR3 coding sequence is TGTGCCAGCAGCCCCGGAGGGGGGAGAGGAGATACGCAGTATTTT. This translates into CASSPGGGRGDTQYF.

V usage is TRBV7-6 and J usage is TRBJ1-3; the D is unclear. Trimming took 1 base from V and 0 from J, leaving 13 bases between them. Germline-derived CDR1 and CDR2 are SGHVS and FNYEAQ. The CDR3 runs 17 residues. The CDR3 loop is CASSLVSRQSSGNTIYF. As DNA, the CDR3 is TGTGCCAGCAGCTTAGTATCCCGTCAGAGCTCTGGAAACACCATATATTTT.

J is TRBJ2-3 and V is TRBV30, with D perhaps matching TRBD1 (5 bases). The CDR3 consists of 10 residues. From germline, CDR1 is GTSNPN and CDR2 SVGIG (reference sequence). The CDR3 region is CASDSHTQYF. CDR3 DNA sequence: TGTGCTTCCGACAGTCATACGCAGTATTTT.

The CDR3 DNA reads as TGTGCCAGCTCACCGGGACAGGGGGAATCACCCCTCCACTTT. Protein: CASSPGQGESPLHF. The chain is built from TRBV18 and TRBJ1-6; 11 positions agree with TRBD1. V lost 3 bases, J lost 10 bases, and 2 bases stayed unmatched. The CDR3 sequence is 14 residues long. The V gene's germline CDR1 is KGHSH and CDR2 LQKENI.

This clone was picked up a small number of times. Other DNA sequences within the sample encode an identical CDR3. The chain uses TRBV5-6 and TRBJ2-7; D unresolved. Trimming cost V 0 bases and J 0 bases, with 7 bases left between them. This CDR3 spans 14 amino acids. Per germline, CDR1 SGHDT and CDR2 YYEEEE. The CDR3 DNA reads as TGTGCCAGCAGCTTGGGGGTCAGCTCCTACGAGCAGTACTTC. This encodes CASSLGVSSYEQYF.

A remark on this clone: Different DNA sequences within this sample yield the same CDR3. This chain connects TRBV4-1 to TRBJ1-6; D is uncertain. V gave up 0 bases and J gave up 0 bases, with 3 bases separating them. The V gene's germline CDR1 is MGHRA and CDR2 YSYEKL. This CDR3 contains 15 residues. CDR3 DNA: TGCGCCAGCAGCCAAGAGAGCTCCTATAATTCACCCCTCCACTTT. Translation gives CASSQESSYNSPLHF.